This T cell receptor beta chain was profiled in a study of blood T cell repertoires in COVID-19. Per germline, CDR1 SGHAT and CDR2 FQDESV (reference sequence). Trimming cost V 4 bases and J 3 bases, with 4 bases left between them. The CDR3 totals 11 residues. Here immunoSEQ multiplex PCR was the method, and the copy in TCRdb shows in-frame clones only, minus some. The sample consists of about 200,000 clones, roughly 80% of them appearing once. The chain links TRBV11-1 to TRBJ2-7; no clear D. The source is a woman of 80 years or more with acute or convalescent COVID-19. The sequencing sample was made of peripheral blood. The CDR3 loop reads CASSSIYEQYF. CDR3 nucleotide sequence: TGTGCCAGCAGCTCCATCTACGAGCAGTACTTC.